The 12 T cell receptor beta chains listed next were all sequenced from one sample in a study of T cell responses to AZD1222 COVID-19 vaccine. Clones were read by immunoSEQ multiplex PCR, and TCRdb kept only the in-frame ones, dropping some. Of some 130,000 clones in the sample, roughly nine tenths were seen once. Sequenced here: peripheral blood, sampled on day 0 of AZD1222 vaccination. These receptors originate from an adult in good health.

This sequence joins TRBV19 and TRBJ1-5; 7 bases line up with TRBD1. V lost 6 bases, J lost 6 bases, and 8 bases stayed unmatched. Per the germline V gene, CDR1 is LNHDA and CDR2 is SQIVND (reference sequence). The CDR3 runs to 14 residues. The CDR3 region is CASRIQGGSQPQHF. For the CDR3, the DNA is TGTGCCAGTAGGATCCAGGGGGGGAGTCAGCCCCAGCATTTT. Looking up the rest from reference TRBV19 and TRBJ1-5 gives the full variable domain: DGGITQSPKYLFRKEGQNVTLSCEQNLNHDAMYWYRQDPGQGLRLIYYSQIVNDFQKGDIAEGYSVSREKKESFPLTVTSAQKNPTAFYLCASRIQGGSQPQHFGDGTRLSIL.

In DNA, the CDR3 is TGTGCCATCAGTTTAAAGGGACAGGGGAACTACGAGCAGTACTTC. Protein sequence: CAISLKGQGNYEQYF. The chain carries TRBV10-3 and TRBJ2-7; 10 bases agree with TRBD1. Germline loops: CDR1 ENHRY, CDR2 SYGVKD. V was clipped by 5 bases and J by 3 bases; unmatched bases: 7. This CDR3 region has 15 residues.

This clone was observed a single time. This chain joins TRBV3-1 (or the pseudogene TRBV3-2) and TRBJ2-5, with TRBD2 identical over 9 bases. Germline CDR1 LGHDT, CDR2 YNNKEL (reference sequence). Trimming removed 0 bases from V and 2 bases from J; junction bases left unmatched: 7. CDR3 size: 17 residues. CDR3 residues: CASSQEWRGGTQETQYF. The CDR3 DNA reads as TGTGCCAGCAGCCAAGAATGGCGGGGGGGGACACAAGAGACCCAGTACTTC.

This clone appeared once. The rearrangement uses TRBV30 and TRBJ2-1, with D possibly matching TRBD1 (5 bases). The V end was cut by 0 bases, the J end by 8 bases, with 20 bases between. The CDR3 is 16 residues long. Germline lookup yields CDR1 GTSNPN and CDR2 SVGIG (reference sequence). In DNA, the CDR3 is TGTGCCTGGAGTGTAAAGTTGGGTGCAGGGCAGGATGAGCAGTTCTTC. Translating it yields CAWSVKLGAGQDEQFF.

The gene calls are TRBV4-2 and TRBJ2-1; 7 nucleotides line up with TRBD2. Germline CDR1 and CDR2: LGHNA and YNFKEQ. V dropped 7 bases and J dropped 4; count of bases not matched to a gene: 7. The CDR3 consists of 14 residues. CDR3 amino acids: CASTSERGYNEQFF. Written as DNA, the CDR3 is TGTGCCAGCACTTCCGAGCGGGGATACAATGAGCAGTTCTTC.

The chain uses TRBV2 and TRBJ1-2; D possibly corresponds to TRBD1 (6 bases). The CDR3 runs to 13 residues. Trimming took 6 bases from V and 2 from J, leaving 10 bases between them. The germline V gene encodes CDR1 SNHLY and CDR2 FYNNEI. Here the CDR3 DNA reads TGTGCCAGCAGAGATACAGGGAACTATGGCTACACCTTC. The encoded protein is CASRDTGNYGYTF.

The J gene is TRBJ1-1, the V gene TRBV4-1; no clear D gene. Trimming removed 1 base from V and 1 base from J, with 4 bases in between. This CDR3 comprises 13 residues. In germline, CDR1 is MGHRA, CDR2 YSYEKL. The CDR3 reads CASSQVENTEAFF. For the CDR3, the DNA is TGCGCCAGCAGCCAAGTTGAGAACACTGAAGCTTTCTTT.

The V gene is TRBV28, the J gene TRBJ2-7; no clear D. Germline CDR1 MDHEN, CDR2 SYDVKM. Trimming took off 6 bases at V and 1 base at J, with 10 bases between the two ends. The CDR3 extends over 13 amino acids. In nucleotides, the CDR3 is TGTGCCAGCAGATTCCCAAAATCCTACGAGCAGTACTTC. Translating gives CASRFPKSYEQYF.

V usage is TRBV4-1 and J usage is TRBJ1-5, with no clear D. CDR1 and CDR2 from the germline V gene are MGHRA and YSYEKL. V shed 4 bases and J shed 5 bases, with 12 bases lying between them. CDR3 size: 14 residues. CDR3 loop: CASSPGSPDQPQHF. The CDR3 DNA reads TGCGCCAGCAGCCCCGGGTCGCCAGATCAGCCCCAGCATTTT.

This chain connects TRBV28 to TRBJ1-4; weak D call: TRBD1 (6 bases). CDR1 is MDHEN and CDR2 is SYDVKM in the germline V gene. Trimming shortened V by 3 bases and J by 3 bases, and 14 bases separated the two germline ends. The CDR3 runs 16 residues. The DNA for the CDR3 is TGTGCCAGCAGTTTTGCAGGGGTAATATCTAATGAAAAACTGTTTTTT. Residues: CASSFAGVISNEKLFF.

The V call is TRBV5-1, the J call TRBJ2-1; D unresolved. The V gene lost 3 bases and the J gene lost 7 bases, with 11 bases spanning the gap. The CDR3 is 13 amino acids. Germline V gene data show CDR1 as SGHRS and CDR2 as YFSETQ. CDR3 nucleotides: TGCGCCAGCAGCTGGACGGTCCTTAATGAGCAGTTCTTC. Residues: CASSWTVLNEQFF.

This clone was observed once. The V gene is TRBV7-2, the J gene TRBJ1-6, with TRBD1 matching 9 bases. With 1 base clipped from V and 9 bases from J, the junction kept 4 bases outside the gene matches. Germline CDR1 SGHTA, CDR2 FQGNSA. The CDR3 is 15 amino acids. The DNA of the CDR3 is TGTGCCAGCAGCTTAGATGGGACAGGGCCTTCACCCCTCCACTTT. The encoded protein is CASSLDGTGPSPLHF.